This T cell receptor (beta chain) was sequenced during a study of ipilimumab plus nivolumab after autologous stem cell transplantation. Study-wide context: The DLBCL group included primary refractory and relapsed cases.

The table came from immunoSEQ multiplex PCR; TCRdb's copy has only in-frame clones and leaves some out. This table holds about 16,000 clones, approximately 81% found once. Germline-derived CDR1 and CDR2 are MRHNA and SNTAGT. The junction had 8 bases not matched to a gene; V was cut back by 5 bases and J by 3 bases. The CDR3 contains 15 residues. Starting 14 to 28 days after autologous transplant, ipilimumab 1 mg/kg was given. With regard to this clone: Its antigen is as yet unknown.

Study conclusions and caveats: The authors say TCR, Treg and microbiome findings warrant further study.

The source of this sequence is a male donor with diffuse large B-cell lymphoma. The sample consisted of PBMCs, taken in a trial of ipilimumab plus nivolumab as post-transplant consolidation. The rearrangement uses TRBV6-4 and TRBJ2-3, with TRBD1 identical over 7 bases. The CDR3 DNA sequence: TGTGCCAGCAGTCCGGGGACAGAGCCAACAGATACGCAGTATTTT. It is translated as CASSPGTEPTDTQYF.